What follows describes a single T cell receptor beta chain. No antigen is known for it. Per-nucleotide qualities are absent, and no much larger clonotype sits a single base away. Between the V and J ends, shortened by 2 bases and 5 bases respectively, the junction contains 7 bases. CDR1 is given as LGHDT and CDR2 as YNNKEL, both from the germline V gene (reference sequence). Spanning cysteine to phenylalanine, the CDR3 consists of 12 amino acids. Only the CDR3 DNA stays, 36 bases, in frame from base 1. This sample stems from a study of blood T cell repertoires in COVID-19 (TCRdb year 2020). The study in broad terms: Collaborator samples came from the United States, Italy and Spain and covered acute and convalescent phases of COVID-19. Deeply sampled blood TCRbeta repertoires from subjects exposed to, actively infected with, or recovered from COVID-19 were included in the dataset. HLA class I and class II types, where available, came from metadata supplied by the sample provider rather than from assay-based typing. The sample metadata nearly always contained a de-identified subject ID, COVID-19 status, age in years and sex. The repertoires were released in a freely available public database meant as a resource for research on the immune response to SARS-CoV-2. The prospective study material was composed of cDNA or gDNA derived from T cells, B-cell-depleted T cells, or PBMCs. Samples were obtained from the ongoing ImmuneRACE study (first 160 participants) and from 1,200 or so subjects provided by 6 global collaborators.

Overall study results and their limits: The quantity of clinical and demographic metadata differed by source and by participant and was supplied without curation.

One collaborating source in Seattle enrolled patients during active infection and followed them longitudinally through the course of disease. Collaborating institutions collected whole blood in K2EDTA tubes following their own protocols. For TCRbeta analysis, collaborators shipped samples in one of three forms: frozen whole blood, isolated PBMCs, or DNA extracted from either of those sample types. The immunoSEQ Assay, a bias-controlled multiplex PCR, was used to amplify TCRbeta CDR3 regions from genomic DNA. Regarding the original processing steps: The number of nucleated cells in each sample was estimated from the amplification of reference gene primers within the assay. To quantify the absolute abundance of each unique TCRbeta CDR3 rearrangement, sequence reads were collapsed and filtered. For each sample, productive Simpson clonality was calculated as the square root of Simpson's diversity index over productive rearrangements. Imported from immuneACCESS, the table was reduced by TCRdb to in-frame sequences with V and J called. These copies leave out some clones; in studies compared against another copy, an unresolved V gene accounts for under half, and the cause of the remainder is not known. That table furnishes V, J and clone size, whereas the DNA furnished D and trimming. Within this sample are some 350,000 clones, with roughly 86% of them counted one time only. The biggest ten clones account for about 7% of the sample.

Sequencing used peripheral blood. This TCR derives from a woman aged 70-85 years with COVID-19, enrolled during active disease. The rearranged chain carries TRBV3-1 (or the pseudogene TRBV3-2) and TRBJ2-7; tentative D gene TRBD2, with 6 bases matching. The bases read TGTGCCAGCAGCCAATGGGGGGACGAGCAGTACTTC. This yields the protein CASSQWGDEQYF.